The entry below gives a single TCR beta chain sequence along with its context. No antigen is known for it. The entry originates in a study of monozygotic twins with inflammatory bowel disease. Whole-study results and caveats: Distinct T cell subtypes could not be told apart. Relative clonotype sharing with others was diminished in IBD patients versus healthy twins, particularly with disease activity. IBD patients carried less diverse TCRbeta repertoires (inverse Simpson) than healthy co-twins.

The CDR3 consists of 17 residues. Germline V gene sequence: CDR1 DFQATT, CDR2 SNEGSKA (reference sequence). UMIs with a 6-nucleotide sample barcode were added by template switching. With the 5' RACE reads reprocessed, TCRdb shows one record per CDR3 protein and no DNA. The sample has 350,000 to 400,000 distinct CDR3 sequences. The chain is built from TRBV20-1 and TRBJ1-5; TCRdb outputs TRBD1, but without DNA this stays unchecked. This receptor was identified in a human donor with ulcerative colitis or Crohn's disease, or a healthy co-twin of an affected twin (not recorded which). The sample consisted of blood. CDR3 protein: CSARETGGIRSNQPQHF.